Sequencing of this TCR beta chain was carried out in a study of blood T cell repertoires in COVID-19 (TCRdb year 2020). About the investigation overall: Collaborator samples came from the United States, Italy and Spain and covered acute and convalescent phases of COVID-19. The prospective study material was composed of cDNA or gDNA derived from T cells, B-cell-depleted T cells, or PBMCs. Deeply sampled blood TCRbeta repertoires from subjects exposed to, actively infected with, or recovered from COVID-19 were included in the dataset. The repertoires were released in a freely available public database intended as a resource for research on the immune response to SARS-CoV-2. The samples were drawn from two sources: the first 160 participants of the ongoing ImmuneRACE study, and about 1,300 subjects contributed by 6 global collaborators. The sample metadata nearly always contained a de-identified subject ID, COVID-19 status, age in years and sex. Where available, HLA class I and class II types were taken from metadata supplied by the sample provider and were not determined by assay-based typing.

Overall study outcomes, separate from this receptor: How much clinical and demographic metadata was included differed by source and by participant, and the metadata was provided uncurated.

The collaborating institutions used their own protocols to collect whole blood in K2EDTA tubes. Collaborator samples were shipped for TCRbeta analysis as frozen whole blood, isolated PBMCs, or DNA extracted from either sample type. TCRbeta CDR3 regions were amplified from genomic DNA by means of the immunoSEQ Assay, a bias-controlled multiplex PCR. Regarding the original processing steps: The number of nucleated cells in each sample was estimated by amplification of reference gene primers within the assay. Sequence reads were collapsed and filtered to measure the absolute abundance of every unique TCRbeta CDR3 rearrangement. Productive Simpson clonality was computed per sample as the square root of Simpson's diversity index over productive rearrangements. What TCRdb holds here is the immuneACCESS table cut down to in-frame rearrangements. Part of the clones is not present; checked against another copy, under half of the missing clones reflect an unresolved V gene, and the others are unexplained. D and trimming were read from the DNA, whereas the V and J calls and clone size are those reported in that table. This sample has approximately 58,000 clones in its table, and over 75% of those were observed once. Roughly 4.8% of the sample belongs to the ten largest clones.

CDR1 and CDR2, looked up from the germline V gene, are SNHLY and FYNNEI. The CDR3 starts with the cysteine, ends with the phenylalanine, and has 12 residues. The sequence is cut down to CDR3 DNA, 36 bases in frame from base 1. V loses 8 bases, J loses 5 bases, and the germline ends lie 12 bases apart. Notes on this clone: The clone's antigen remains unknown. The input lacks base qualities; no much larger clone sits a single base away.

The receptor was isolated from a man in his forties with active COVID-19. Material: peripheral blood. This sequence uses TRBV2 and TRBJ1-1; TRBD1 might be the D gene, on 5 matching bases. The CDR3 protein: CASGSGDTEAFF. The bases are TGTGCCAGCGGATCGGGGGATACTGAAGCTTTCTTT.